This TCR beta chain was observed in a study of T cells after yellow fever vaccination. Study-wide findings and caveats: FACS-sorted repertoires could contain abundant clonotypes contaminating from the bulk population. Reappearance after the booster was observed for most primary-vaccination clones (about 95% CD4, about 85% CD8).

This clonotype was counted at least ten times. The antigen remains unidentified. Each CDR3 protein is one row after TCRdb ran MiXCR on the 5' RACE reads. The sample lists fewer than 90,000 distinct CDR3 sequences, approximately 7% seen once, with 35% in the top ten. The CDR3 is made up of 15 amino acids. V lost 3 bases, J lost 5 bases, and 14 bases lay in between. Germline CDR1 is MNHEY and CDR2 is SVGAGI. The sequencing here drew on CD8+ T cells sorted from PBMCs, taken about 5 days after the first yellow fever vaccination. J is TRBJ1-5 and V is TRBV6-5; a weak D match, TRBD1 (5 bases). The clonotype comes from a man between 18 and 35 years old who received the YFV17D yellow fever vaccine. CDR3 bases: TGTGCCAGCAGTTATTCGGGAGGGGAGGATCAGCCCCAGCATTTT. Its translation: CASSYSGGEDQPQHF.